This TCR beta chain was profiled in a study of metastatic and nonmetastatic thyroid tumors. Across the whole study: Malignant thyroid and benign thyroid patients provided blood and tumor or nodule tissue whose repertoires were compared.

Germline V gene data show CDR1 as MNHEY and CDR2 as SMNVEV (reference sequence). The CDR3 extends over 18 amino acids. None of the patients had undergone any treatment ahead of thyroid surgery. Authors' processing steps: Clinicopathological groups supplied CDR3 differences that were used to build a distant-metastasis classifier for papillary thyroid cancer. TCRdb reanalyzed the PCR reads via MiXCR. The V and J calls shown here were made by TCRdb, not taken from the authors' results. The sample yields about 28,000 clones, around 3.5% seen once. In this sample, this clone turned up a few times. The germline gene is not matched at one end of the junction; a read error may be the cause.

J is TRBJ2-3 and V is TRBV27; TRBD2 agrees at 7 bases. The sequence was obtained from a male donor with papillary thyroid cancer or a benign thyroid nodule (not recorded which). Some clones in this sample may be carry-over from other donors' samples. Sequencing was carried out using blood. The CDR3, as DNA: TGTGCCAGCAGTTTGACCATCCAACTAGCGCGAGGCACAGATGCGCAGTATTTT. Translation: CASSLTIQLARGTDAQYF.